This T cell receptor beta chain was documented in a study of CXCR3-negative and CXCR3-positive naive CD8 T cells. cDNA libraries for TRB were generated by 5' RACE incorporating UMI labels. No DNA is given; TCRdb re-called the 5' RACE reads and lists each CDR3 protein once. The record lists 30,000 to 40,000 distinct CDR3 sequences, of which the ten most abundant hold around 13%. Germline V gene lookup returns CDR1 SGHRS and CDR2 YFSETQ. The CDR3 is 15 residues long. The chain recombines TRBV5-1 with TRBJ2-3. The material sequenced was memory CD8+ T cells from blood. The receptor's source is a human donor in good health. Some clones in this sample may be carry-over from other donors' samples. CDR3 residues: CASSLEREGTDTQYF.